The 4 T cell receptor beta chains below come from one sample, sequenced in a study of cytomegalovirus exposure and HLA in healthy donors. It was with 60 Vbeta and 13 Jbeta primers that the PCR ran. Using immunoSEQ multiplex PCR, the repertoire was profiled, and TCRdb retains in-frame clones only, with some absent. The sample holds fewer than 300,000 clones, under 90% seen once. Material: PBMCs. The receptors stem from a girl aged 2-10 years in good health and CMV-seronegative.

J is TRBJ2-7 and V is TRBV7-2; 8 positions agree with TRBD2. The CDR3 length is 19 residues. The V gene's germline CDR1 is SGHTA and CDR2 FQGNSA. Losses at the gene ends were 1 base for V and 2 bases for J; bases not matched to a gene: 16. Here the CDR3 reads CASSLVFSSGGDATYEQYF. The CDR3 nucleotides are TGTGCCAGCAGCTTAGTTTTTTCAAGCGGGGGCGATGCGACCTACGAGCAGTACTTC.

This clone has just a few counts. The chain employs TRBV5-6 and TRBJ2-5, with D tentatively TRBD1 (5 bases). V was pared by 2 bases and J by 6 bases, with 8 bases between. Germline CDR1 is SGHDT and CDR2 is YYEEEE. There are 12 residues in the CDR3. The CDR3 DNA follows: TGTGCCAGCAGCTTTAGGGGTCAGACCCAGTACTTC. This gives the protein CASSFRGQTQYF.

The chain carries TRBV9 and TRBJ2-7; 10 nucleotides agree with TRBD2. The CDR3 has 15 residues. Germline lookup yields CDR1 SGDLS and CDR2 YYNGEE. V dropped 2 bases and J dropped 5; count of bases not matched to a gene: 7. CDR3 in DNA: TGTGCCAGCAGCGTTTCGGGACTAGCGACGCACGAGCAGTACTTC. Translation gives CASSVSGLATHEQYF.

The chain has TRBV21-1 and TRBJ1-5; the DNA was not compared with TRBD1, the D call given in the table. TRBV21-1 is a pseudogene. The CDR3 is 15 amino acids. The CDR3 DNA reads TGTGCCAGCAGCAAAGGGGGCCGAGGATCTCAGCCCCAGCATTTT. Protein: CASSKGGRGSQPQHF.